Below, one T cell receptor beta chain is given with its context. Antigen unknown. The ends lost 3 bases at V and 2 bases at J; junction bases unmatched: 5. The CDR3 is made up of 15 amino acids. CDR1 SEHNR and CDR2 FQNEAQ come from the germline V gene (reference sequence). Vbeta (60) and Jbeta (13) primers were used in the PCR. Libraries were prepared by immunoSEQ multiplex PCR; TCRdb keeps only in-frame clonotypes and omits some of them. The data hold some 110,000 clones, with around four fifths observed a single time. This record comes from a study of cytomegalovirus exposure and HLA in healthy donors. Overall study results and limits: An assumption of roughly uniform sequencing depth across donors underlay the presence/absence analyses. No immune exposure information besides CMV serostatus was available. Earlier findings revealed that most TCR beta V segments proved productive either about 87% or about 30% of the time.

The specimen was PBMCs. The chain uses TRBV7-9 and TRBJ1-1, with TRBD1 identical over 8 bases. This sequence originates from a woman aged 40 to 50 in good health and CMV-seropositive. The CDR3 nucleotides read TGTGCCAGCAGCTTTCGTCAGGGGGCAAACACTGAAGCTTTCTTT. This sequence encodes CASSFRQGANTEAFF.